The sequence of this T cell receptor beta chain was determined in a study of blood T cell repertoires in COVID-19. The wider study: The United States, Italy and Spain supplied acute and convalescent COVID-19 samples.

Only in-frame clones appear in the TCRdb table, and some are missing; sequencing was by immunoSEQ multiplex PCR. The data hold 75,000 to 95,000 clones, with 75% to 85% observed a single time. This TCR was sampled from an elderly woman with active or convalescent COVID-19. Source material: peripheral blood.

CDR3 DNA sequence: TGCGCCAGCAGCCTCGGGACAGGGCAGAATACGCAGTATTTT. Residues: CASSLGTGQNTQYF. The chain couples TRBV4-3 to TRBJ2-3, with TRBD1 matching 9 bases. Germline CDR1 and CDR2: LGHNA and YSLEER. V shed 4 bases and J 7 bases; nucleotides not matched to a gene: 6. The CDR3 spans 14 residues.